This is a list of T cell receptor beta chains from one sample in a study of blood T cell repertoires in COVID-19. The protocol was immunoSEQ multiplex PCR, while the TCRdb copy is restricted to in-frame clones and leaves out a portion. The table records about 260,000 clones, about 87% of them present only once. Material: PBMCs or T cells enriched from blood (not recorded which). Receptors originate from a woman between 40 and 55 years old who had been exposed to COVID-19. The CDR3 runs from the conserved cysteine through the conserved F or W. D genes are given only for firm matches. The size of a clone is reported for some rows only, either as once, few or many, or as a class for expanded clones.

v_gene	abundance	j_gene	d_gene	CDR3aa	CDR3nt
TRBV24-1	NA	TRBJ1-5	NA	CATSDRGHNQPQHF	TGTGCCACCAGTGACCGCGGCCACAATCAGCCCCAGCATTTT
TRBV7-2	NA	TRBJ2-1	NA	CASSLRWQGLGNEQFF	TGTGCCAGCAGCTTAAGGTGGCAGGGACTGGGTAATGAGCAGTTCTTC
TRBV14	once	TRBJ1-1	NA	CASSLGENTEAFF	TGTGCCAGCAGCCTAGGGGAGAACACTGAAGCTTTCTTT
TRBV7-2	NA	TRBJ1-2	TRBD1	CASGTGEGYGYTF	TGTGCCAGCGGGACAGGGGAGGGATATGGCTACACCTTC
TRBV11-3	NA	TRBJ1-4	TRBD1	CASSGGQGDGLREKLFF	TGTGCCAGCAGCGGCGGACAGGGCGATGGGCTTCGGGAAAAACTGTTTTTT
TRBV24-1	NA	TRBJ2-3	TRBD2	CATSDPRGSGTFTDTQYF	TGTGCCACCAGTGATCCTCGGGGTAGCGGGACATTCACAGATACGCAGTATTTT
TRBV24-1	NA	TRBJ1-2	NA	CATRADGYTF	TGTGCCACCAGGGCTGATGGCTACACCTTC
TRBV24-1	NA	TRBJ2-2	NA	CATSDSRVAQGAGELFF	TGTGCCACCAGTGATTCGAGGGTCGCACAGGGCGCCGGGGAGCTGTTTTTT
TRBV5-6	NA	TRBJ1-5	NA	CASSQSHRYNQPQHF	TGTGCCAGCAGCCAAAGTCACAGGTACAATCAGCCCCAGCATTTT
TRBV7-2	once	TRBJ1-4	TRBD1	CASSLGDREGEKLFF	TGTGCCAGCAGCTTAGGGGACAGGGAGGGGGAAAAACTGTTTTTT
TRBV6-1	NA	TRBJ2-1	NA	CASSETGRGNEQFF	TGTGCCAGCAGTGAAACAGGGCGCGGCAATGAGCAGTTCTTC
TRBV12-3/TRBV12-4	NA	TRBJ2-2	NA	CASSFPAGELFF	TGTGCCAGCAGTTTCCCGGCCGGGGAGCTGTTTTTT
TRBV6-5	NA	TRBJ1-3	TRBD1	CASRTGGWNTIYF	TGTGCCAGCAGGACAGGGGGCTGGAACACCATATATTTT
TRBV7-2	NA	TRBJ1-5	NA	CASSPSNGQGWAQPQHF	TGTGCCAGCAGCCCGAGTAATGGGCAGGGGTGGGCTCAGCCCCAGCATTTT
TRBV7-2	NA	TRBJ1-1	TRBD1	CASSLHSTGGTGEAFF	TGTGCCAGCAGCTTACATTCAACAGGGGGTACGGGTGAAGCTTTCTTT
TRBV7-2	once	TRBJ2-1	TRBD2	CASSPAGTSANNEQFF	TGTGCCAGCAGCCCTGCCGGGACTAGCGCCAACAATGAGCAGTTCTTC
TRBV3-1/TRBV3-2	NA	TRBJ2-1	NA	CASSQSKRGGNILYNEQFF	TGTGCCAGCAGCCAATCAAAACGCGGGGGCAATATCCTCTACAATGAGCAGTTCTTC
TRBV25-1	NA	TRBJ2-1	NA	CASNSRGEQFF	TGTGCCAGCAACTCCCGGGGTGAGCAGTTCTTC
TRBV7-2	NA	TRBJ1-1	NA	CASSWKRESTEAFF	TGTGCCAGCAGCTGGAAGCGGGAAAGCACTGAAGCTTTCTTT
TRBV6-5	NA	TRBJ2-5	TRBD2	CASRTGGPAQGAQYF	TGTGCCAGCAGAACGGGGGGGCCGGCTCAAGGGGCCCAGTACTTC
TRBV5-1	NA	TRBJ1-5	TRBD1	CASSPDRGDQPQHF	TGCGCCAGCAGCCCAGACAGGGGGGATCAGCCCCAGCATTTT
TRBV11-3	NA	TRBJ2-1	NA	CASSIQDKPSYNEQFF	TGTGCCAGCAGCATACAGGACAAGCCCTCCTACAATGAGCAGTTCTTC
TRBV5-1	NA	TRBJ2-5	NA	CASSLEPARWKKTQYF	TGTGCCAGCAGCTTGGAACCTGCCAGGTGGAAAAAGACCCAGTACTTC
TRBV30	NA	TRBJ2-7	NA	CALRGGTYEQYF	TGTGCCTTAAGGGGTGGCACCTACGAGCAGTACTTC
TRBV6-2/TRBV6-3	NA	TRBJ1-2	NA	CASSYEMLGAGSSYYGYTF	TGTGCCAGCAGTTATGAAATGCTGGGGGCAGGGTCTTCTTACTATGGCTACACCTTC
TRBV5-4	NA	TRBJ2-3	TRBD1	CASRETGESDTQYF	TGTGCCAGCAGGGAGACAGGGGAATCAGATACGCAGTATTTT
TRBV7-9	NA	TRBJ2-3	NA	CASSLQVTGISTDTQYF	TGTGCCAGCAGCTTACAGGTTACAGGGATAAGCACAGATACGCAGTATTTT
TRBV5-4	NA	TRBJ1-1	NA	CASSPLGSTNTEAFF	TGTGCCAGCAGCCCCTTGGGCAGTACTAACACTGAAGCTTTCTTT
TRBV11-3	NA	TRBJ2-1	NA	CASSFGESYNEQFF	TGTGCCAGCAGCTTTGGGGAGTCCTACAATGAGCAGTTCTTC
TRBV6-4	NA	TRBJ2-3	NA	CASSDRAGSTDTQYF	TGTGCCAGCAGTGACCGGGCAGGGAGCACAGATACGCAGTATTTT
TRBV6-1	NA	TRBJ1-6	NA	CASSEVVTRVYSPLHF	TGTGCCAGCAGTGAAGTCGTGACGCGGGTGTATTCACCCCTCCACTTT
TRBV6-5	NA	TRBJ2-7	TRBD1	CASSPTLDRVYEQYF	TGTGCCAGCAGTCCGACCCTGGACAGGGTGTACGAGCAGTACTTC
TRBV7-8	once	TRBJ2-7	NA	CASSRDSASYEQYF	TGTGCCAGCAGCCGCGACAGCGCCAGCTACGAGCAGTACTTC
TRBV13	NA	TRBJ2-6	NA	CASSLDFEVGANVLTF	TGTGCCAGCAGCTTAGACTTCGAGGTTGGGGCCAACGTCCTGACTTTC
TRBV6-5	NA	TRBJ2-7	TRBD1	CASIPDRGASYEQYF	TGTGCCAGCATCCCGGACAGGGGCGCCTCCTACGAGCAGTACTTC
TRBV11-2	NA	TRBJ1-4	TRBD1	CASSLQGAEKKLFF	TGTGCCAGCAGCTTACAGGGGGCAGAGAAAAAACTGTTTTTT
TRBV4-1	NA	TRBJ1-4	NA	CASSPVGAPFPEKLFF	TGCGCCAGCAGCCCGGTTGGGGCCCCTTTTCCTGAAAAACTGTTTTTT
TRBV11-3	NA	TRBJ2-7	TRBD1	CASSRTGGGPYEQYF	TGTGCCAGCAGCCGCACAGGGGGCGGGCCCTACGAGCAGTACTTC
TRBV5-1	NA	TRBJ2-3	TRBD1	CASSFGPGQGRNTQYF	TGCGCCAGCAGCTTCGGACCGGGACAGGGACGCAATACGCAGTATTTT
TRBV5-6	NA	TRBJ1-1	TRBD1	CASSLKTGANTEAFF	TGTGCCAGCAGCTTGAAGACAGGGGCGAACACTGAAGCTTTCTTT
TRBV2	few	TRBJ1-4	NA	CASRRDSEKLFF	TGTGCCAGCAGGAGGGATAGTGAAAAACTGTTTTTT
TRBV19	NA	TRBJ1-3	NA	CASSIGGSPGNTIYF	TGTGCCAGTAGTATAGGAGGCAGTCCTGGAAACACCATATATTTT
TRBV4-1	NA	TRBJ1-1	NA	CASSQGEGEDEAFF	TGCGCCAGCAGCCAAGGCGAAGGGGAGGATGAAGCTTTCTTT
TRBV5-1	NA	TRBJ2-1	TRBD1	CASSLGDSHRGYNEQFF	TGCGCCAGCAGCTTGGGGGACAGCCACAGGGGCTACAATGAGCAGTTCTTC
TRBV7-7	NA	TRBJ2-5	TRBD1	CASSPTGQGGFGETQYF	TGTGCTAGCAGCCCGACTGGACAGGGTGGGTTCGGAGAGACCCAGTACTTC
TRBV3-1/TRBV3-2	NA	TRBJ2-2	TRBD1	CASEGQGARTGELFF	TGTGCCAGCGAGGGGCAGGGGGCGCGAACCGGGGAGCTGTTTTTT
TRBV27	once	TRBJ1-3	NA	CASSPRFSGNTIYF	TGTGCCAGCAGTCCCAGGTTCTCTGGAAACACCATATATTTT
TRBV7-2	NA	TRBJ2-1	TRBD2	CASSFWLGGGYNEQFF	TGTGCCAGCAGCTTCTGGTTGGGGGGGGGCTACAATGAGCAGTTCTTC
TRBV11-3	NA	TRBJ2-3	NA	CASSPLGGHSTDTQYF	TGTGCCAGCAGCCCTCTAGGGGGTCACAGCACAGATACGCAGTATTTT
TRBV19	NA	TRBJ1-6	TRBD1	CASSSGQDSPLHF	TGTGCCAGTAGTTCGGGACAGGATTCACCCCTCCACTTT
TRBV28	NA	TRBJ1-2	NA	CASSLIPRFYGYTF	TGTGCCAGCAGTTTAATCCCCCGGTTCTATGGCTACACCTTC
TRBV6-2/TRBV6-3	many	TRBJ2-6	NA	CASSNRVDGANVLTF	TGTGCCAGCAGTAACAGGGTGGACGGGGCCAACGTCCTGACTTTC
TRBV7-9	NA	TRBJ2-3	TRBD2	CASSPLLAGGGDTQYF	TGTGCCAGCAGCCCACTGTTAGCGGGGGGGGGAGATACGCAGTATTTT